This T cell receptor (beta chain) is drawn from a study of blood T cell repertoires in COVID-19. CDR3 length: 16 residues. Germline V CDR1 and CDR2: SGHKS, YYEKEE (reference sequence). Trimming pared 5 bases from V and 4 bases from J, leaving 19 bases between. Here immunoSEQ multiplex PCR was the method, and the copy in TCRdb shows in-frame clones only, minus some. The data show around 280,000 clones, almost 90% seen once. The count of this clone is one. The rearrangement links TRBV5-5 to TRBJ2-1, with D maybe TRBD2 (5 bases). Sequencing was performed on PBMCs or T cells enriched from blood (not recorded which). This receptor was identified in a woman younger than 30 with acute COVID-19. CDR3 region: CASSSRLANGYNEQFF. The DNA for the CDR3 is TGTGCCAGCAGTTCTAGGCTAGCAAACGGTTACAATGAGCAGTTCTTC. The full variable domain, completed using reference TRBV5-5 and TRBJ2-1, is DAGVTQSPTHLIKTRGQQVTLRCSPISGHKSVSWYQQVLGQGPQFIFQYYEKEERGRGNFPDRFSARQFPNYSSELNVNALLLGDSALYLCASSSRLANGYNEQFFGPGTRLTVL.